The 23 T cell receptor beta chains in this list originate from one sample, sequenced in a study of control samples from healthy donors and cancer patients. Using immunoSEQ multiplex PCR, the repertoire was profiled, and TCRdb retains in-frame clones only, with some absent. The sample has around 190,000 clones, and its top ten clones hold roughly 2%. Source material: blood. These receptors were collected from a woman in her twenties or thirties in good health.

The rearrangement links TRBV5-8 to TRBJ2-1; D is undetermined. CDR3 size: 13 residues. Germline V gives CDR1 SGHTS, CDR2 YDEGEE. The V end lost 0 bases, the J end lost 3 bases, and 4 bases lay between the germline ends. For the CDR3, the DNA is TGTGCCAGCAGCTTGGGGCTCTACAATGAGCAGTTCTTC. This gives the protein CASSLGLYNEQFF. Full variable domain (outside the CDR3, taken from reference TRBV5-8 and TRBJ2-1): EAGVTQSPTHLIKTRGQQATLRCSPISGHTSVYWYQQALGLGLQFLLWYDEGEERNRGNFPPRFSGRQFPNYSSELNVNALELEDSALYLCASSLGLYNEQFFGPGTRLTVL.

The chain recombines TRBV28 with TRBJ1-1; D unclear. V lost 3 bases, J lost 0 bases, and 5 bases lay in between. This CDR3 has 13 amino acids. The germline CDR1 and CDR2 sequences are MDHEN and SYDVKM. The CDR3 reads CASSFSMNTEAFF. The CDR3 DNA reads TGTGCCAGCAGTTTTTCCATGAACACTGAAGCTTTCTTT.

The chain is built from TRBV28 and TRBJ1-5; D may be TRBD1 (6 bases). Trimming removed 7 bases from V and 3 bases from J, with 13 bases in between. From germline, CDR1 is MDHEN and CDR2 SYDVKM. This CDR3 region has 14 residues. CDR3 residues: CASTRRTDNQPQHF. CDR3 sequence (DNA): TGTGCCAGCACCCGTCGGACAGACAATCAGCCCCAGCATTTT.

The V call is TRBV4-1, the J call TRBJ1-5; a weak D match, TRBD1 (6 bases). There are 16 residues in the CDR3. The V end was cut by 1 base, the J end by 7 bases, with 17 bases between. The germline V gene encodes CDR1 MGHRA and CDR2 YSYEKL. The CDR3: CASSQVTGQSGQPQHF. CDR3 DNA sequence: TGCGCCAGCAGCCAAGTTACCGGACAGTCCGGGCAGCCCCAGCATTTT.

The chain uses TRBV5-1 and TRBJ1-1, with 7 bases matching TRBD1. Germline V CDR1 and CDR2: SGHRS, YFSETQ. The CDR3 is made up of 16 amino acids. J was trimmed by 3 bases and V by 2 bases; bases with no gene match: 10. The CDR3 DNA is TGCGCCAGCAGCTTCTTACAGGGGAGAAAACACACTGAAGCTTTCTTT. Translated, it gives CASSFLQGRKHTEAFF. The variable domain in full, completed from reference TRBV5-1 and TRBJ1-1, reads KAGVTQTPRYLIKTRGQQVTLSCSPISGHRSVSWYQQTPGQGLQFLFEYFSETQRNKGNFPGRFSGRQFSNSRSEMNVSTLELGDSALYLCASSFLQGRKHTEAFFGQGTRLTVV.

The J gene is TRBJ1-2, the V gene TRBV6-5; weak D call: TRBD1 (5 bases). Trimming stripped 0 bases from V and 4 bases from J, with 9 bases between. This CDR3 comprises 14 residues. Germline loops: CDR1 MNHEY, CDR2 SVGAGI. The CDR3: CASSYSAGLYGYTF. The CDR3 bases are TGTGCCAGCAGTTACTCTGCGGGACTCTATGGCTACACCTTC.

The chain links TRBV4-2 to TRBJ1-4; D possibly corresponds to TRBD1 (5 bases). The germline V gene has CDR1 LGHNA and CDR2 YNFKEQ. Deletions cut 1 base from V and 8 bases from J, with 14 bases between. The CDR3 is 15 amino acids. The CDR3 nucleotides are TGTGCCAGCAGCCAAGGTCGACAGATTTACGAAAAACTGTTTTTT. This gives the protein CASSQGRQIYEKLFF.

This chain links TRBV27 with TRBJ2-7; TRBD1 aligns across 8 bases. V lost 2 bases and J lost 3; bases outside the gene matches: 6. The CDR3 runs to 15 residues. Germline CDR1 is MNHEY and CDR2 is SMNVEV (reference sequence). The CDR3 is CASSLKGTGYYEQYF. CDR3 nucleotide sequence: TGTGCCAGCAGTTTAAAAGGGACAGGTTACTACGAGCAGTACTTC.

This chain links TRBV27 with TRBJ1-5, with D perhaps TRBD1 (5 bases). The CDR3 contains 14 residues. Germline V gives CDR1 MNHEY, CDR2 SMNVEV (reference sequence). V was shortened by 4 bases and J by 3 bases, with 10 bases between the two germline ends. The CDR3 is CASSSRGTNQPQHF. Here the CDR3 DNA reads TGTGCCAGCAGTTCCCGAGGGACCAATCAGCCCCAGCATTTT.

The V call is TRBV18, the J call TRBJ2-2; 7 bases fit TRBD2. The germline V gene encodes CDR1 KGHSH and CDR2 LQKENI. With V trimmed by 6 bases and J by 4 bases, 8 bases remained unmatched. The CDR3 is 15 amino acids. The chain's CDR3 is CASSTSEGVTGELFF. The CDR3 DNA is TGTGCCAGCTCTACTAGCGAGGGCGTCACCGGGGAGCTGTTTTTT.

The chain has TRBV20-1 and TRBJ1-2; D ambiguous. CDR1 is DFQATT and CDR2 is SNEGSKA in the germline V gene (reference sequence). The CDR3 has 11 amino acids. V gave up 5 bases and J gave up 5 bases, with 9 bases separating them. The CDR3 loop reads CSASPSYGYTF. The CDR3 DNA reads TGCAGTGCTTCTCCCTCGTATGGCTACACCTTC.

The chain recombines TRBV11-1 with TRBJ2-3, with TRBD2 matching over 9 bases. The CDR3 consists of 14 residues. V was pared by 1 base and J by 9 bases, with 5 bases of the junction left unmatched. Germline CDR1 SGHAT, CDR2 FQDESV (reference sequence). The CDR3 loop reads CASSLVGGTSTQYF. CDR3 in DNA: TGTGCCAGCAGCTTAGTTGGGGGGACTAGCACGCAGTATTTT.

This chain connects TRBV18 to TRBJ1-6; the match to TRBD1 covers 7 bases. Trimming at V came to 1 base and at J to 5 bases, leaving 5 bases not matched to a gene. Germline V lookup: CDR1 KGHSH, CDR2 LQKENI. CDR3 size: 16 residues. This CDR3 is CASSPLRGSNNSPLHF. The CDR3 nucleotides read TGTGCCAGCTCACCACTCAGGGGGTCGAATAATTCACCCCTCCACTTT.

Measured by frequency, this clone is medium-sized. The V gene is TRBV6-5, the J gene TRBJ1-1; the D is unclear. Germline assignment: CDR1 MNHEY and CDR2 SVGAGI. Trimming cost V 2 bases and J 7 bases, with 5 bases left between them. The CDR3 is made up of 11 amino acids. The CDR3 nucleotides read TGTGCCAGCAGTTACGGCGGTGAAGCTTTCTTT. Translation: CASSYGGEAFF.

The chain uses TRBV6-2 or TRBV6-3 and TRBJ1-1; D is unclear. Germline V gene lookup returns CDR1 MNHEY and CDR2 SVGEGT. This CDR3 is 14 amino acids long. Trimming left V 1 base short and J 8 bases short, with 14 bases between. This CDR3 is CASSYLFPDREAFF. The CDR3 coding sequence is TGTGCCAGCAGTTACTTATTTCCGGATAGAGAAGCTTTCTTT.

The J gene is TRBJ1-2, the V gene TRBV6-5; TRBD1 aligns across 7 bases. Germline CDR1 reads MNHEY; CDR2 reads SVGAGI. This CDR3 has 14 residues. Trimming removed 8 bases from V and 5 bases from J; junction bases left unmatched: 11. CDR3 DNA: TGTGCCAGCCTCTTAGGGACAGCCTTTTATGGCTACACCTTC. Its translation is CASLLGTAFYGYTF.

The rearrangement uses TRBV19 and TRBJ2-5; 13 bases match TRBD2. V shed 7 bases and J 5 bases; nucleotides not matched to a gene: 7. CDR3 length equals 15 residues. Germline V gives CDR1 LNHDA, CDR2 SQIVND (reference sequence). The CDR3 region has the DNA TGTGCCAGTAAAGGAAGGACTAGCGGGGGTGAGACCCAGTACTTC. Its translation: CASKGRTSGGETQYF.

The chain has TRBV5-4 and TRBJ1-2; weak D call: TRBD1 (5 bases). Germline-derived CDR1 and CDR2 are SGHNT and YYREEE (reference sequence). The CDR3 sequence is 15 residues long. Trimming took 4 bases from V and 4 from J, leaving 17 bases between them. The CDR3 loop reads CASSPQRGTLYGYTF. CDR3 bases: TGTGCCAGCAGCCCTCAGAGAGGGACCCTCTATGGCTACACCTTC. Together with reference TRBV5-4 and TRBJ1-2, the CDR3 gives the full variable domain: ETGVTQSPTHLIKTRGQQVTLRCSSQSGHNTVSWYQQALGQGPQFIFQYYREEENGRGNFPPRFSGLQFPNYSSELNVNALELDDSALYLCASSPQRGTLYGYTFGSGTRLTVV.

This chain joins TRBV6-2 or TRBV6-3 and TRBJ2-2, with D perhaps matching TRBD1 (5 bases). CDR1 and CDR2 from the germline V gene are MNHEY and SVGEGT. Trimming shortened V by 5 bases and J by 0 bases, and 10 bases separated the two germline ends. This CDR3 is built from 15 residues. The CDR3 here is CASSSWGTNTGELFF. The DNA for the CDR3 is TGTGCCAGCAGTAGTTGGGGCACGAACACCGGGGAGCTGTTTTTT.

The chain joins TRBV27 to TRBJ1-5; D gene ambiguous. This CDR3 spans 13 amino acids. Germline V gene sequence: CDR1 MNHEY, CDR2 SMNVEV (reference sequence). Deletions cut 3 bases from V and 6 bases from J, with 9 bases between. The CDR3 protein is CASSFGVSQPQHF. The CDR3 DNA sequence: TGTGCCAGCAGTTTTGGGGTCAGTCAGCCCCAGCATTTT.

This chain joins TRBV27 and TRBJ1-3; a weak D match, TRBD1 (5 bases). The CDR3 is made up of 15 amino acids. Germline-derived CDR1 and CDR2 are MNHEY and SMNVEV (reference sequence). V was pared by 5 bases and J by 0 bases, with 11 bases between. The CDR3 loop reads CASSRGTDSGNTIYF. The DNA of the CDR3 is TGTGCCAGCAGTCGGGGGACGGACTCTGGAAACACCATATATTTT.

This chain links TRBV5-5 with TRBJ2-1; D may be TRBD1 or TRBD2 (6 bases each). V shed 4 bases and J shed 0 bases, with 14 bases lying between them. The CDR3 spans 16 residues. Looked up from germline, CDR1 is SGHKS and CDR2 is YYEKEE (reference sequence). CDR3 sequence reads: CASSAGHPSSYNEQFF. CDR3 DNA sequence: TGTGCCAGCAGCGCGGGACACCCGAGCTCCTACAATGAGCAGTTCTTC.

The rearrangement joins TRBV28 to TRBJ1-2; 8 bases line up with TRBD1. V lost 5 bases to trimming and J lost 4 bases; unmatched junction nucleotides: 9. CDR3 length: 15 amino acids. The germline V gene encodes CDR1 MDHEN and CDR2 SYDVKM. DNA for the CDR3: TGTGCCAGCAGTATCCGGACAGGGCCTCGCTATGGCTACACCTTC. This translates into CASSIRTGPRYGYTF.